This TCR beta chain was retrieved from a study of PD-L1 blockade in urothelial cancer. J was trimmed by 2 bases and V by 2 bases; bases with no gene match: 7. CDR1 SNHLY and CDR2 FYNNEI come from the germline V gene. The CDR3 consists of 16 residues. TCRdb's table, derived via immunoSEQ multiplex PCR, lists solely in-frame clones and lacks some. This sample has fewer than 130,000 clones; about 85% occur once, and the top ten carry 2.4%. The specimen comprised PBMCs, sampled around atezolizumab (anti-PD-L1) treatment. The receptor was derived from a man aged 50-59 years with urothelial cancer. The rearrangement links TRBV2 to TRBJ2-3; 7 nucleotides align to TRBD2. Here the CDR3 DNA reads TGTGCCAGCAGTGAATCGACTAGCAGTTACACAGATACGCAGTATTTT. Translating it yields CASSESTSSYTDTQYF.